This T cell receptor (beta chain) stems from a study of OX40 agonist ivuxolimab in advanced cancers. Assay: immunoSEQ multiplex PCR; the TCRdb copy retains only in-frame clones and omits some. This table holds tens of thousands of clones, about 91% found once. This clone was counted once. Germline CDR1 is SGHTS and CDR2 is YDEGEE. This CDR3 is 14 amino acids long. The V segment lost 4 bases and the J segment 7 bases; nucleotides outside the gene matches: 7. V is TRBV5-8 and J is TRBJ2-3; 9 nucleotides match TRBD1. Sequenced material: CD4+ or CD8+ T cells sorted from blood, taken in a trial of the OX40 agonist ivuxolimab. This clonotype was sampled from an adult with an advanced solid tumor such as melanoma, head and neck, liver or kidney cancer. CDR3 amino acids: CASSETGGANTQYF. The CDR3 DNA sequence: TGTGCCAGCAGCGAAACAGGGGGCGCAAATACGCAGTATTTT.